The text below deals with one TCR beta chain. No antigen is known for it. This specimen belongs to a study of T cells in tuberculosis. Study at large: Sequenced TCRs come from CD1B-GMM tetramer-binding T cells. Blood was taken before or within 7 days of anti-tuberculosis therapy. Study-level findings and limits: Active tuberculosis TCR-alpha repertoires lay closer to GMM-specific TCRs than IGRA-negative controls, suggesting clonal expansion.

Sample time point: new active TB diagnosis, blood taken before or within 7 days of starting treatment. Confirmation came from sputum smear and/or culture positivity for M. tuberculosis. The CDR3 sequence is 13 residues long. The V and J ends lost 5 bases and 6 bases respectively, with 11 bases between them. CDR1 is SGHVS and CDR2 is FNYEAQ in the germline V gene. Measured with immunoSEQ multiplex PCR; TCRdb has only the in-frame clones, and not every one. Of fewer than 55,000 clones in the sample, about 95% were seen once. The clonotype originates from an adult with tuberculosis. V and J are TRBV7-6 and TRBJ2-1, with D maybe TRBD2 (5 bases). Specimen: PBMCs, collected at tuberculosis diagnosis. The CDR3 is CASSTSSPNEQFF. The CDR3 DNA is TGTGCCAGCAGCACTAGTTCCCCCAATGAGCAGTTCTTC.